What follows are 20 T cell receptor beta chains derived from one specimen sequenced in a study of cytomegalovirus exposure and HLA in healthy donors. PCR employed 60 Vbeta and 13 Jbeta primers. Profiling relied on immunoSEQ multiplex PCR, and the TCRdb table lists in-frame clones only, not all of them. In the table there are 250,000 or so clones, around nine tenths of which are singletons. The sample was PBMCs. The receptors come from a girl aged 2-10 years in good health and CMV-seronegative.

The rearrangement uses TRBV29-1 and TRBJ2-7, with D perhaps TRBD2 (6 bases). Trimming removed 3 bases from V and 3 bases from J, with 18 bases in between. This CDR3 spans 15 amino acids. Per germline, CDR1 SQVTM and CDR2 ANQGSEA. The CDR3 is CSVDVGTRGDYEQYF. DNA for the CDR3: TGCAGCGTTGATGTAGGGACTCGAGGGGACTACGAGCAGTACTTC.

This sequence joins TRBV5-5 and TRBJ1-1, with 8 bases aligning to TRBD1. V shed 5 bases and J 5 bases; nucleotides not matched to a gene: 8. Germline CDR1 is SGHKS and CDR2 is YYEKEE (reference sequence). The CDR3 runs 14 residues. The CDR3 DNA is TGTGCCAGCAGTCGGGCACAGGGGGGAACTGAAGCTTTCTTT. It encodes CASSRAQGGTEAFF.

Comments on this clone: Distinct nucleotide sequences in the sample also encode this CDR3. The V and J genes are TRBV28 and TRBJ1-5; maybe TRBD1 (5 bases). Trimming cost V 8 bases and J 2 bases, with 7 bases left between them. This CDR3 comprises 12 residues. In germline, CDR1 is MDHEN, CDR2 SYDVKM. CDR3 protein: CASGGGNQPQHF. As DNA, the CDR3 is TGTGCCAGCGGGGGGGGCAATCAGCCCCAGCATTTT.

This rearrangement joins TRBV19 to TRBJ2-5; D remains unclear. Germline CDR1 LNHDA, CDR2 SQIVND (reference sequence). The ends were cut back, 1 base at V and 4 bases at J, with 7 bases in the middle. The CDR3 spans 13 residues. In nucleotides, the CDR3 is TGTGCCAGTAGTATAGCCTCCAGAGAGACCCAGTACTTC. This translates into CASSIASRETQYF. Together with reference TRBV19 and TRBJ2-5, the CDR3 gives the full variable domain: DGGITQSPKYLFRKEGQNVTLSCEQNLNHDAMYWYRQDPGQGLRLIYYSQIVNDFQKGDIAEGYSVSREKKESFPLTVTSAQKNPTAFYLCASSIASRETQYFGPGTRLLVL.

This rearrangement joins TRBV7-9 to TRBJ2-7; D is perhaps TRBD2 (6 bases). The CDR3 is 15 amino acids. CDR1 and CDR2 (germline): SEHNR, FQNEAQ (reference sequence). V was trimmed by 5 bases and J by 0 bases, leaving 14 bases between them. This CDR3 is CASSLWRGDSYEQYF. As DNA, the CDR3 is TGTGCCAGCAGCCTCTGGCGGGGAGACTCCTACGAGCAGTACTTC.

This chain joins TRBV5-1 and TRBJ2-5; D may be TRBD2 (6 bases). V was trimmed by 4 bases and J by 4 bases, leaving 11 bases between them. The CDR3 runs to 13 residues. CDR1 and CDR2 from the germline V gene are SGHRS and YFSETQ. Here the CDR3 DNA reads TGCGCCAGCAGCCCCGAACTAGCAGAGACCCAGTACTTC. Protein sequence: CASSPELAETQYF.

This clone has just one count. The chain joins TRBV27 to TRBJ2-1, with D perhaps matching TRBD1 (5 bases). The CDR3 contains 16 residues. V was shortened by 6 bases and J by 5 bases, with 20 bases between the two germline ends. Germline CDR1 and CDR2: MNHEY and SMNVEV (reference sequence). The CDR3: CASSPPGAIAHNEQFF. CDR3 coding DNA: TGTGCCAGCAGCCCCCCTGGGGCAATCGCCCACAATGAGCAGTTCTTC.

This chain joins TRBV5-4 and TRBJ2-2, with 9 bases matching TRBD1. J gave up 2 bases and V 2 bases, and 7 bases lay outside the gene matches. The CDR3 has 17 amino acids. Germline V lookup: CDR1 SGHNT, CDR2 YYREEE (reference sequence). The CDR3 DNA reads TGTGCCAGCAGCTTTACTCCGGGACAGGGAAACACCGGGGAGCTGTTTTTT. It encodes CASSFTPGQGNTGELFF.

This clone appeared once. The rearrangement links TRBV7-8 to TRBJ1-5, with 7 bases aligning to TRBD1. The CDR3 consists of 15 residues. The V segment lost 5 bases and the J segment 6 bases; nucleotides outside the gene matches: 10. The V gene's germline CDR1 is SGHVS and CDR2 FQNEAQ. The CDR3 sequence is CASSQEDRDGQPQHF. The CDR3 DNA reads TGTGCCAGCAGCCAGGAAGACAGGGACGGTCAGCCCCAGCATTTT.

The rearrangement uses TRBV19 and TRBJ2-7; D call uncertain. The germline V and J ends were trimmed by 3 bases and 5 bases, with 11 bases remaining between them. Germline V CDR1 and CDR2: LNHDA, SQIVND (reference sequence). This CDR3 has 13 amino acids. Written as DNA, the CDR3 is TGTGCCAGTAGTATCGACGCCGGAGACGAGCAGTACTTC. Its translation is CASSIDAGDEQYF.

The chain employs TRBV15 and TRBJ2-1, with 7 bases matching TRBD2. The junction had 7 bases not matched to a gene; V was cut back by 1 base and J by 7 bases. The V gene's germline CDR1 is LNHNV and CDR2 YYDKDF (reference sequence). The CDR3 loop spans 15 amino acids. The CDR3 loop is CATSRGGGSTNEQFF. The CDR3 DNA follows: TGTGCCACCAGCAGAGGCGGCGGGAGTACGAATGAGCAGTTCTTC.

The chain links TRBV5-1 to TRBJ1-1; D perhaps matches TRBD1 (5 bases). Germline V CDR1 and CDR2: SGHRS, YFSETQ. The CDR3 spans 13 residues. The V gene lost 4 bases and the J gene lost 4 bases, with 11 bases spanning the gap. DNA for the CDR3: TGCGCCAGCAGCGCGGGACCGAGCACTGAAGCTTTCTTT. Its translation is CASSAGPSTEAFF.

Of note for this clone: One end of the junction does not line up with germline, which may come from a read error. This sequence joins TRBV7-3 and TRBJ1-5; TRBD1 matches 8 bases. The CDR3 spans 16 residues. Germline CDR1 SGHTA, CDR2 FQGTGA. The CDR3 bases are TGCGCCAGCAGCCAAGAGGCAGAACAGGGGGATCAGCCCCAGCATTTT. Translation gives CASSQEAEQGDQPQHF. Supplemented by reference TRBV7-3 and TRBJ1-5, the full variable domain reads GAGVSQTPSNKVTEKGKYVELRCDPISGHTALYWYRQSLGQGPEFLIYFQGTGAADDSGLPNDRFFAVRPEGSVSTLKIQRTERGDSAVYLCASSQEAEQGDQPQHFGDGTRLSIL.

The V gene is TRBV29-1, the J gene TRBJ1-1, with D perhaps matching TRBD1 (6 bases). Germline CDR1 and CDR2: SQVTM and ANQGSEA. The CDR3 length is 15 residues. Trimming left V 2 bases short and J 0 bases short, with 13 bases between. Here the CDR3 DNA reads TGCAGCGTTGAATATCAGGGGTGGATGAACACTGAAGCTTTCTTT. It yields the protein CSVEYQGWMNTEAFF. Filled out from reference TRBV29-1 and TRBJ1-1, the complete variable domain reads SAVISQKPSRDICQRGTSLTIQCQVDSQVTMMFWYRQQPGQSLTLIATANQGSEATYESGFVIDKFPISRPNLTFSTLTVSNMSPEDSSIYLCSVEYQGWMNTEAFFGQGTRLTVV.

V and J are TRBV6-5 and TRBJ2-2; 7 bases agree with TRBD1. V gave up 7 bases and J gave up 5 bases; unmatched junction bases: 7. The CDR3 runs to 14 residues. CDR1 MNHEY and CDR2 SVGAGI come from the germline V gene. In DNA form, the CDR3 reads TGTGCCAGCACGAGGGGGCTATGGACCGGGGAGCTGTTTTTT. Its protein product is CASTRGLWTGELFF.

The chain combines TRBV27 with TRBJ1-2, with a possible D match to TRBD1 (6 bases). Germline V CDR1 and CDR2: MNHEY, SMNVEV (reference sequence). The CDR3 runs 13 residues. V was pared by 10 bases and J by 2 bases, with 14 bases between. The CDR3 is CATSGTSNYGYTF. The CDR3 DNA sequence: TGTGCCACCTCCGGGACATCCAACTATGGCTACACCTTC.

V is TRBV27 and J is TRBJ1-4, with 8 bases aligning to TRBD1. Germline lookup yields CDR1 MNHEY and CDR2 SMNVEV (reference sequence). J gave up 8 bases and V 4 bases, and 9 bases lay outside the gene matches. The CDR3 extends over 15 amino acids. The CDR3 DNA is TGTGCCAGCAGTTCCAGGACAGGGTTTGGCGAAAAACTGTTTTTT. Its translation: CASSSRTGFGEKLFF.

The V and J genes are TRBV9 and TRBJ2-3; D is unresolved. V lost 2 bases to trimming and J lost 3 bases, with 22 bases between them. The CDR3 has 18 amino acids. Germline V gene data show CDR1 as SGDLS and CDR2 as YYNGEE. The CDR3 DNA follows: TGTGCCAGCAGCGTCCACTACGGAGTCTTCTCCGTTACAGATACGCAGTATTTT. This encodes CASSVHYGVFSVTDTQYF.

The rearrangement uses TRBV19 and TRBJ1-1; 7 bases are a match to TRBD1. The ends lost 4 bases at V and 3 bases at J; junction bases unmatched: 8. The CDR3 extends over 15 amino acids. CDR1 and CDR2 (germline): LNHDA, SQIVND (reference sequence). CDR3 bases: TGTGCCAGTAGTAAGGTCGACAGGGACCACACTGAAGCTTTCTTT. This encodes CASSKVDRDHTEAFF.

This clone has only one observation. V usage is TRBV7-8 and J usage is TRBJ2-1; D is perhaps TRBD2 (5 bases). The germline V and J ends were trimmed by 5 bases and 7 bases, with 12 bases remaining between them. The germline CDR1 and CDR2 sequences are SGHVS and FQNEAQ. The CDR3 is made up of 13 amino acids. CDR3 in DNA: TGTGCCAGCAGCGGAATATCGGGAAATGAGCAGTTCTTC. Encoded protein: CASSGISGNEQFF.